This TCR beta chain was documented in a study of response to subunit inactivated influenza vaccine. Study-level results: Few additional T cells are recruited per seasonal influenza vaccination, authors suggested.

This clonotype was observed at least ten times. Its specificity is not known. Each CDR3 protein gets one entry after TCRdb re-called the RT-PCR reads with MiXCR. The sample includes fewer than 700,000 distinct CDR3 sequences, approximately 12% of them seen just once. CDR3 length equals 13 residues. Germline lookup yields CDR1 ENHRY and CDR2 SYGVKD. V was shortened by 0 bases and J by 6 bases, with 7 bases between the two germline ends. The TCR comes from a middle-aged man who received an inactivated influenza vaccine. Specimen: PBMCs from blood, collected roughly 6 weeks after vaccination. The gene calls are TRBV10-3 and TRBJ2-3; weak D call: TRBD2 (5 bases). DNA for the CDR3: TGTGCCATCAGTGAGTCGACGGGGGATACGCAGTATTTT. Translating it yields CAISESTGDTQYF.